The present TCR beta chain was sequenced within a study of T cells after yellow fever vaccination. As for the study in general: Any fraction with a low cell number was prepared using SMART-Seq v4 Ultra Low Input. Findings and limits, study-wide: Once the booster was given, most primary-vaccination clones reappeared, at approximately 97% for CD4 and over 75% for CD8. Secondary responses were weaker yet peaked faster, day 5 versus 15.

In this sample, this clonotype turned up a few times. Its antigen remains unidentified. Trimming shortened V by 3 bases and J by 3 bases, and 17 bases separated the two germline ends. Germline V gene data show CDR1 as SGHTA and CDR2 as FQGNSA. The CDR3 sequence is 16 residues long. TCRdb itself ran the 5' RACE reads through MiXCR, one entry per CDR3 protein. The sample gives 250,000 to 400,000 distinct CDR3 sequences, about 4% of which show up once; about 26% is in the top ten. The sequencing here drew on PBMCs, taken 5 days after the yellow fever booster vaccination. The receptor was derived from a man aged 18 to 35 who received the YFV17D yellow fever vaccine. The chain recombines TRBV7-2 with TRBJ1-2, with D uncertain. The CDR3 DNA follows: TGTGCCAGCAGCTTGAGTTTTGAAAGCCGTCACTATGGCTACACCTTC. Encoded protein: CASSLSFESRHYGYTF.